The 17 T cell receptor beta chains given below trace back to one sample, sequenced in a study of blood T cell repertoires in COVID-19. Libraries were prepared by immunoSEQ multiplex PCR; TCRdb keeps only in-frame clonotypes and omits some of them. The data hold 200,000 to 300,000 clones, with around 83% observed a single time. The sequenced material came from peripheral blood. These receptors were taken from a man aged 35-49 years who had recovered from COVID-19.

The chain carries TRBV20-1 and TRBJ2-1; D gene unclear. CDR3 size: 11 residues. CDR1 and CDR2 from the germline V gene are DFQATT and SNEGSKA (reference sequence). Trimming left V 6 bases short and J 7 bases short, with 10 bases between. The CDR3 sequence is CSAVELNEQFF. The CDR3 bases are TGCAGTGCGGTGGAGCTGAATGAGCAGTTCTTC.

The genes are TRBV19 and TRBJ1-3; no clear D. Trimming removed 5 bases from V and 1 base from J, with 9 bases in between. The CDR3 runs to 14 residues. Germline V gene data show CDR1 as LNHDA and CDR2 as SQIVND (reference sequence). The DNA of the CDR3 is TGTGCCAGTAGTCTGGGAGCTTCTGGAAACACCATATATTTT. Its translation is CASSLGASGNTIYF.

The V call is TRBV5-1, the J call TRBJ2-5; TRBD2 might be the D (5 bases). The germline gives CDR1 SGHRS, CDR2 YFSETQ. This CDR3 has 13 residues. V was trimmed by 0 bases and J by 3 bases, leaving 6 bases between them. CDR3 DNA sequence: TGCGCCAGCAGCTTGGGGCGGGAAGAGACCCAGTACTTC. This codes for CASSLGREETQYF.

The chain couples TRBV7-2 to TRBJ2-1, with TRBD1 identical over 8 bases. The CDR3 sequence is 15 residues long. Trimming took 5 bases from V and 8 from J; bases not matched to a gene: 11. The germline V gene has CDR1 SGHTA and CDR2 FQGNSA. Here the CDR3 DNA reads TGTGCCAGCAGCCCTCAGGGGGCGAGGGGTGATGAGCAGTTCTTC. This gives the protein CASSPQGARGDEQFF. Drawing the rest from reference TRBV7-2 and TRBJ2-1, the complete variable domain is GAGVSQSPSNKVTEKGKDVELRCDPISGHTALYWYRQSLGQGLEFLIYFQGNSAPDKSGLPSDRFSAERTGGSVSTLTIQRTQQEDSAVYLCASSPQGARGDEQFFGPGTRLTVL.

The V and J genes are TRBV5-1 and TRBJ2-1; possible D gene TRBD1, 6 bases. CDR3 size: 16 residues. V lost 5 bases to trimming and J lost 7 bases, with 22 bases between them. Looked up from germline, CDR1 is SGHRS and CDR2 is YFSETQ. CDR3 amino acids: CASRLREQGSRNEQFF. CDR3 coding DNA: TGCGCCAGCAGGTTGAGGGAGCAGGGGAGTAGAAATGAGCAGTTCTTC.

In DNA form, the CDR3 reads TGCAGCGTTGAAGAGGACAGGTTTGAGGGCTACACCTTC. This gives the protein CSVEEDRFEGYTF. The V call is TRBV29-1, the J call TRBJ1-2, with 7 bases identical to TRBD1. The CDR3 spans 13 residues. V lost 0 bases, J lost 8 bases, and 6 bases stayed unmatched. Germline CDR1 and CDR2: SQVTM and ANQGSEA.

V gene TRBV10-3 combines with J gene TRBJ1-3; 8 nucleotides agree with TRBD1. The CDR3 covers 17 residues. With V trimmed by 6 bases and J by 0 bases, 10 bases remained unmatched. Germline values: CDR1 ENHRY, CDR2 SYGVKD. The CDR3 DNA follows: TGTGCCATCAGGGGGCAAACTCAGGGGGCCTCTGGAAACACCATATATTTT. Translated, it gives CAIRGQTQGASGNTIYF.

V gene TRBV29-1 combines with J gene TRBJ2-1; 8 bases match TRBD1. CDR1 and CDR2 (germline): SQVTM, ANQGSEA. Trimming removed 8 bases from V and 12 bases from J; junction bases left unmatched: 9. CDR3 length: 11 amino acids. The CDR3 spells CSPLYGTGQFF. In nucleotides, the CDR3 is TGCAGCCCATTGTATGGGACAGGGCAGTTCTTC.

In this sample, this clone turned up a few times. The rearrangement uses TRBV6-5 and TRBJ1-2; weak D call: TRBD1 (6 bases). Trimming left V 4 bases short and J 5 bases short, with 8 bases between. Germline V gene lookup returns CDR1 MNHEY and CDR2 SVGAGI. The CDR3 has 12 amino acids. In DNA form, the CDR3 reads TGTGCCAGCAGTTCAGGACAGTATGGCTACACCTTC. This translates into CASSSGQYGYTF.

The chain uses TRBV4-3 and TRBJ2-7; D is unresolved. The V gene lost 1 base and the J gene lost 3 bases, with 7 bases spanning the gap. Germline V gene sequence: CDR1 LGHNA, CDR2 YSLEER. The CDR3 contains 13 residues. In nucleotides, the CDR3 is TGCGCCAGCAGCCAAGGGGCTGGCTACGAGCAGTACTTC. Translating gives CASSQGAGYEQYF.

V usage is TRBV21-1 and J usage is TRBJ2-3; the table's TRBD2 call for D was not verified on the DNA. TRBV21-1 is reported as a pseudogene. The CDR3 length is 17 residues. DNA of the CDR3: TGTGCCAGCAGCAGAGACGGAAGCGGGAGAGAGACAGATACGCAGTATTTT. Translating it yields CASSRDGSGRETDTQYF.

The chain employs TRBV29-1 and TRBJ2-3; 8 bases map to TRBD2. Per the germline V gene, CDR1 is SQVTM and CDR2 is ANQGSEA. With V trimmed by 7 bases and J by 2 bases, 11 bases remained unmatched. CDR3 length: 15 residues. CDR3 DNA: TGCAGCGCCGCGGTCGGCGGGAGGAACACAGATACGCAGTATTTT. Translated: CSAAVGGRNTDTQYF.

The gene calls are TRBV25-1 and TRBJ2-7; 7 bases are shared with TRBD1. Germline loops: CDR1 MGHDK, CDR2 SYGVNS. The length of the CDR3 is 15 residues. V lost 6 bases, J lost 0 bases, and 8 bases stayed unmatched. CDR3: CASSRTGFLSYEQYF. The CDR3 DNA reads TGTGCCAGCAGCCGGACAGGCTTCCTCTCCTACGAGCAGTACTTC.

The V gene is TRBV2, the J gene TRBJ1-1; the D gene is possibly TRBD1 (5 bases). This CDR3 spans 13 amino acids. The V gene lost 5 bases and the J gene lost 1 base, with 8 bases spanning the gap. Germline CDR1 reads SNHLY; CDR2 reads FYNNEI. CDR3 sequence (DNA): TGTGCCAGCAGTTCCGACAGGAACACTGAAGCTTTCTTT. Amino acids: CASSSDRNTEAFF.

The rearrangement joins TRBV28 to TRBJ2-1; 10 bases agree with TRBD2. The germline CDR1 and CDR2 sequences are MDHEN and SYDVKM. Losses at the gene ends were 3 bases for V and 7 bases for J; bases not matched to a gene: 3. This CDR3 is 14 amino acids long. CDR3 amino acids: CASSFSGGLNEQFF. In nucleotides, the CDR3 is TGTGCCAGCAGTTTTAGCGGGGGGCTAAATGAGCAGTTCTTC.

V gene TRBV6-6 combines with J gene TRBJ1-1; no clear D. This CDR3 region has 12 residues. Germline CDR1 is MNHNY and CDR2 is SVGAGI (reference sequence). The V gene lost 8 bases and the J gene lost 11 bases, with 18 bases spanning the gap. The CDR3 sequence: CASGSGGPVAFF. Here the CDR3 DNA reads TGTGCCAGCGGCAGCGGTGGACCGGTGGCTTTCTTT.

This clone was counted between two and nine times. The gene calls are TRBV5-6 and TRBJ2-1; 11 bases map to TRBD2. The CDR3 length is 16 residues. The trim removed 7 bases at V and 3 bases at J, leaving 9 bases unmatched. Germline-derived CDR1 and CDR2 are SGHDT and YYEEEE. As DNA, the CDR3 is TGTGCCAGCGGGCCCATAGCGGGAGGGCTCTACAATGAGCAGTTCTTC. This gives the protein CASGPIAGGLYNEQFF.